A single T cell receptor beta chain is shown here with its context. Antigen: not known. Clones were read by immunoSEQ multiplex PCR, and TCRdb kept only the in-frame ones, dropping some. This sample carries some 20,000 clones, roughly 84% of them seen once, and the ten largest clones take 6.5% to 8%. Specified time point: cycle 4 day 1 (C4D1), after more than 5 weeks of nivolumab. Each of the patients experienced relapse following autologous stem cell transplantation, and their brentuximab vedotin exposure differed. It was by magnetic negative selection that CD8+ T cells were isolated from thawed PBMCs. The data belong to a study of PD-1 blockade in classical Hodgkin lymphoma. The germline V gene has CDR1 SGDLS and CDR2 YYNGEE. Trimming took off 4 bases at V and 1 base at J, with 15 bases between the two ends. The CDR3 covers 15 residues. Study outcomes and limitations: A significant rise in TCR diversity was seen by C4D1 for CD4+ cells but not for CD8+ cells.

The gene calls are TRBV9 and TRBJ2-7; D call uncertain. The sequence derives from a human donor with classical Hodgkin lymphoma. The starting material was CD8+ T cells from blood, obtained before the fourth cycle of nivolumab. The CDR3 nucleotides read TGTGCCAGCAGCTTAGGCGCCGGCTGGTCCTACGAGCAGTACTTC. Residues: CASSLGAGWSYEQYF.